These T cell receptor beta chains were read from a single sample in a study of blood T cell repertoires in COVID-19. TCRdb's copy holds only in-frame clones and misses some; the assay was immunoSEQ multiplex PCR. The table lists about 45,000 clones, roughly nine tenths of them singletons. The sequenced sample was peripheral blood. The source of these receptors is a human donor in a cohort sampled during active COVID-19. CDR3s include the opening cysteine and the closing phenylalanine or tryptophan. The D gene is left open where the match is weak. Part of the rows lack a size; the others show once, few, many or a class for expanded clones.

D: TRBD2; J: TRBJ2-1; V: TRBV7-8; size: .; length: 14; DNA: TGTGCCAGCAGCCCCCGCGGGGGACCCCATGAGCAGTTCTTC; CDR3: CASSPRGGPHEQFF
D: TRBD1; J: TRBJ1-2; V: TRBV6-5; size: .; length: 15; DNA: TGTGCCAGCAGTTCTCGCTCGACAGGGAACTATGGCTACACCTTC; CDR3: CASSSRSTGNYGYTF
D: TRBD1; J: TRBJ1-1; V: TRBV19; size: .; length: 15; DNA: TGTGCCAGTAGTATGCGGGCAGGGGGGCACACTGAAGCTTTCTTT; CDR3: CASSMRAGGHTEAFF
D: TRBD1; J: TRBJ2-2; V: TRBV7-8; size: .; length: 16; DNA: TGTGCCAGCACCCAAACAGGGGGAAGGAACACCGGGGAGCTGTTTTTT; CDR3: CASTQTGGRNTGELFF
D: .; J: TRBJ1-5; V: TRBV21-1; size: .; length: 18; DNA: TGTGCCAGCAGCATTGAGGCAGACGATACTTTTAGCAATCAGCCCCAGCATTTT; CDR3: CASSIEADDTFSNQPQHF
D: .; J: TRBJ2-7; V: TRBV6-1; size: .; length: 15; DNA: TGTGCCAGCAGTGAAGCCGCAGGGGGAGGCTACGAGCAGTACTTC; CDR3: CASSEAAGGGYEQYF
D: .; J: TRBJ2-6; V: TRBV9; size: once; length: 16; DNA: TGTGCCAGCAGCCCTGACATTTCCTCTGGGGCCAACGTCCTGACTTTC; CDR3: CASSPDISSGANVLTF
D: TRBD2; J: TRBJ2-3; V: TRBV5-6; size: .; length: 17; DNA: TGTGCCAGCAGCTTGTTTAGCGGGGGGATCAACACAGATACGCAGTATTTT; CDR3: CASSLFSGGINTDTQYF
D: TRBD1; J: TRBJ2-7; V: TRBV5-8; size: .; length: 12; DNA: TGTGCCAGCAGCTTGCCAGGGGGACAGCAGTACTTC; CDR3: CASSLPGGQQYF
D: .; J: TRBJ2-7; V: TRBV7-9; size: .; length: 12; DNA: TGTGCCAGCAGCATAACTACCTACGAGCAGTACTTC; CDR3: CASSITTYEQYF
D: TRBD1; J: TRBJ1-4; V: TRBV6-5; size: .; length: 14; DNA: TGTGCCAGCAGTTCCGACAGGGGTCTCGAAAAACTGTTTTTT; CDR3: CASSSDRGLEKLFF